This paragraph reports one T cell receptor (beta chain). These data come from a study of blood T cell repertoires in COVID-19. Study-wide context: Spain, Italy and the United States supplied samples that represented acute and convalescent COVID-19.

Germline CDR1 and CDR2: MNHNS and SASEGT. V was trimmed by 0 bases and J by 8 bases, leaving 11 bases between them. The CDR3 covers 14 residues. Original analysis: Using reference gene primer amplification, nucleated cell counts were estimated. TCRdb keeps only in-frame clones here, not all; method: immunoSEQ multiplex PCR. V and J calls and clone size come straight from that table; D and trimming were deduced from the DNA. The data contain 100,000 to 150,000 clones, 80% to 90% of them singletons. Sequenced input: peripheral blood. The TCR sequence derives from a woman aged 55-69 years with acute or convalescent COVID-19. This sequence joins TRBV6-1 and TRBJ2-1, with D possibly being TRBD2 (6 bases). The CDR3 loop is CASSEAGGTDEQFF. For the CDR3, the DNA is TGTGCCAGCAGTGAAGCGGGGGGAACGGATGAGCAGTTCTTC.